Listed below are T cell receptor beta chains from one sample, sequenced in a study of shared clonotypes between healthy human individuals. The method was immunoSEQ multiplex PCR; TCRdb's version includes in-frame clones alone and lacks a portion of them. The data contain 1,500,000 or so clones, approximately 98.5% of them singletons. Sequenced sample: naive CD4+ T cells sorted from blood. The receptors derive from a young man in good health. Both conserved end residues are part of each CDR3. Each record gives: CDR3 DNA, CDR3 protein, V gene, D gene, clone size, J gene. D genes are given only for firm matches. Only some rows state a clone size, as once, few, many or a class for expanded clones.

TGTGCCACCAGCAAGCGCCCCCGGGAGCTGTTTTTT	CATSKRPRELFF	TRBV15	.	.	TRBJ2-2
TGTGCCTGGGACAGGGGGCCAGGCGAGCAGTACTTC	CAWDRGPGEQYF	TRBV30	TRBD1	.	TRBJ2-7
TGCGCCAGCAGTGAGTCGAATGAGCAGTTCTTC	CASSESNEQFF	TRBV10-2	.	.	TRBJ2-1
TGTGCCAGCAGCTCCTCAGGGGCTCCTGAAGCTTTCTTT	CASSSSGAPEAFF	TRBV7-2	.	.	TRBJ1-1
TGTGCCAGCAGGTCTAGCGGGGGGACCGGCTACGAGCAGTACTTC	CASRSSGGTGYEQYF	TRBV6-6	TRBD2	.	TRBJ2-7
TGTGCCAGCCGATACGGAGAGCTTCCAGATACGCAGTATTTT	CASRYGELPDTQYF	TRBV27	.	once	TRBJ2-3
TGTGCCAGCAGTGAAACGAAGAGAACAGCTTCTGGAAACACCATATATTTT	CASSETKRTASGNTIYF	TRBV2	.	.	TRBJ1-3
TGCGCCAGCAGCCACCCGTGGGGGGCCGGGAAGAGCACTGAAGCTTTCTTT	CASSHPWGAGKSTEAFF	TRBV5-1	.	once	TRBJ1-1
TGTGCCAGCTCACCACCGTCGTCAGCCGGGGACACTGAAGCTTTCTTT	CASSPPSSAGDTEAFF	TRBV18	.	.	TRBJ1-1
TGTGCCAGCAGCGTATCGACAGATACGCAGTATTTT	CASSVSTDTQYF	TRBV2	.	.	TRBJ2-3
TGTGCCAGCAGCTTAACGGGGTGGTCGGACACAGATACGCAGTATTTT	CASSLTGWSDTDTQYF	TRBV7-6	.	.	TRBJ2-3
TGCGCCAGCAGCACTAGCGGGACTGAGTACAATGAGCAGTTCTTC	CASSTSGTEYNEQFF	TRBV5-1	TRBD2	.	TRBJ2-1
TGCGCCAGCAGCCAAGCTGAGTTCCAAGAGACCCAGTACTTC	CASSQAEFQETQYF	TRBV4-3	.	.	TRBJ2-5